This T cell receptor beta chain derives from a study of T cells in Graves' hyperthyroidism and ophthalmopathy. Those with hyperthyroidism were 18 to 65 years old, newly diagnosed, and ill for under 2 months. Lactation, pregnancy, other autoimmune disease or uncontrolled infection excluded patients. CDR3 length: 14 amino acids. Trimming cost V 4 bases and J 8 bases, with 15 bases left between them. General observations from the study: Blood also showed most of the thyroid clonotypes that were expanded above 0.001. In the analysis, a 13 V-J model separated ophthalmopathy from stable hyperthyroidism.

This clonotype was seen ten or more times. Its antigen is unidentified. TCR beta CDR3 sequences were amplified from RNA transcripts. Primed by the HTBI set, a first-round RT-PCR was run on the TCR CDR3. Each CDR3 protein is one row after TCRdb ran MiXCR on the multiplex PCR reads. The repertoire holds some 420,000 distinct CDR3 sequences, with around 13% as singletons. The chain is built from TRBV12-3 or TRBV12-4 and TRBJ2-1; D may be TRBD1 (5 bases). The source of this sequence is a woman between 18 and 29 years old with Graves' hyperthyroidism. Specimen: blood. The CDR3 protein is CASSWGQPGDEQFF. CDR3 coding DNA: TGTGCCAGCAGTTGGGGCCAACCCGGCGATGAGCAGTTCTTC.